This paragraph reports one TCR beta chain. Researchers sorted participants into cohorts using their self-reported clinical history. Donors in Cohort 3 counted as recovered after two negative PCRs, clearance, or symptom resolution. Repertoires were generated with immunoSEQ multiplex PCR, while TCRdb's copy carries only in-frame clones and drops some. The sample has a few hundred thousand clones; 70% to 90% are singletons. The data are from a study of blood T cell repertoires in COVID-19. Overall study context: Acute and convalescent COVID-19 specimens originated in the United States, Italy and Spain.

Per germline, CDR1 SGHAT and CDR2 FQNNGV. Deletions cut 5 bases from V and 9 bases from J, with 8 bases between. The CDR3 is 11 amino acids. Material for sequencing was PBMCs or T cells enriched from blood (not recorded which). The chain joins TRBV11-2 to TRBJ2-1; D is uncertain. This clonotype was obtained from a woman aged 40 to 49 who had recovered from COVID-19. The CDR3 bases are TGTGCCAGCAGCGATTCGGGTGAGCAGTTCTTC. Translated, it gives CASSDSGEQFF.